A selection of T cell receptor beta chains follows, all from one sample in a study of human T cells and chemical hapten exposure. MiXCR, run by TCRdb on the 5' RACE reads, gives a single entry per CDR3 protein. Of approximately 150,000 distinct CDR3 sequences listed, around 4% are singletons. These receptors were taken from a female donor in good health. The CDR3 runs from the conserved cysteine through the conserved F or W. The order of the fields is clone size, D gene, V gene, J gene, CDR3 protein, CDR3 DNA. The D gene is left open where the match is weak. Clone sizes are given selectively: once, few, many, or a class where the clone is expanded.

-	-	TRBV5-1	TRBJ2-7	CASGRGTAEGAYYEQYF	TGCGCCAGCGGACGCGGGACAGCCGAAGGGGCCTACTACGAGCAGTACTTC
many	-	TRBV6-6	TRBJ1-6	CASAGLSPRSDNSPLHF	TGTGCCAGCGCGGGACTCTCACCCCGCTCGGATAATTCACCCCTCCACTTT
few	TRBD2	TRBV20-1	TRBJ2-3	CSGIFSATSGGTDTQYF	TGCAGTGGCATTTTCTCTGCAACTAGCGGAGGGACAGATACGCAGTATTTT
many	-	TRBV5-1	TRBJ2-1	CASSPIGDGKSYNEQFF	TGCGCCAGCAGCCCGATAGGAGACGGGAAATCCTACAATGAGCAGTTCTTC
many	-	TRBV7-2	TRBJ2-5	CASSLAGGAYQETQYF	TGTGCCAGCAGCTTAGCGGGCGGGGCCTACCAAGAGACCCAGTACTTC
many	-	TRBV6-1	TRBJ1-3	CASSLRRGAGISGNTIYF	TGTGCCAGCAGCTTAAGAAGAGGCGCGGGAATATCTGGAAACACCATATATTTT
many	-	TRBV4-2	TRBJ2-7	CASSQAKAGRYEQYF	TGTGCCAGCAGCCAAGCAAAGGCGGGGCGGTACGAGCAGTACTTC
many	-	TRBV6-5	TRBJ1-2	CASSYVGYGYTF	TGTGCCAGCAGTTACGTGGGCTATGGCTACACCTTC
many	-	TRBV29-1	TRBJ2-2	CSVLQQNFPNTGELFF	TGCAGCGTTTTGCAGCAAAATTTTCCGAACACCGGGGAGCTGTTTTTT
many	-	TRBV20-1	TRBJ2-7	CSARDRPTYEQYF	TGCAGTGCTAGAGATCGTCCCACCTACGAGCAGTACTTC
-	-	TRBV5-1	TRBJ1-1	CASSLHTRNTEAFF	TGCGCCAGCAGCTTGCATACTCGGAACACTGAAGCTTTCTTT
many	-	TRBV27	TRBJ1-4	CASSLWGEDEKLFF	TGTGCCAGCAGTTTATGGGGAGAGGATGAAAAACTGTTTTTT
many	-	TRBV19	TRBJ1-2	CASTQTLNYGYTF	TGTGCCAGTACCCAGACGCTAAACTATGGCTACACCTTC
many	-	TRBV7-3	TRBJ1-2	CASSLTPGPYGYTF	TGTGCCAGCAGCTTAACACCCGGTCCCTATGGCTACACCTTC
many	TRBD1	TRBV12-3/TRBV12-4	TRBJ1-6	CASSVSGGRNSPLHF	TGTGCCAGCAGTGTCTCAGGGGGCCGGAATTCACCCCTCCACTTT
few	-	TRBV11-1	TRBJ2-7	CASSLARGYEQYF	TGTGCCAGCAGCTTAGCCAGGGGTTACGAGCAGTACTTC
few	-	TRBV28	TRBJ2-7	CASSLNRGSYEQYF	TGTGCCAGCAGTTTAAATCGGGGTAGCTACGAGCAGTACTTC